This TCR beta chain was sequenced in a study of T-cell reconstitution after alpha-beta-depleted transplantation in children. Study-wide findings and caveats: The origin of alpha-beta T cells about two months after transplant was reportedly several hundred expanded graft clones. Elevated TCRbeta diversity at day 60 was traced, in some patients, to surviving recipient T cells and thymic progenitors. Among T cells one year after transplant, newly produced cells accounted for most counts and diversity.

CDR3 size: 13 residues. CDR1 SGHTA and CDR2 FQGTGA come from the germline V gene. Deletions cut 5 bases from V and 4 bases from J, with 11 bases between. Regarding this clonotype: Its antigen is unknown.

A TCRbeta library incorporating unique molecular identifiers was prepared. MiXCR, applied by TCRdb to the PCR reads, yields one record per CDR3 protein. This table holds 700,000 to 950,000 distinct CDR3 sequences, under 20% found once. V gene TRBV7-3 combines with J gene TRBJ1-2; unclear D gene. The starting material was PBMCs, mostly from graft donor cells, obtained 360 days after TCRalphabeta/CD19-depleted stem cell transplant. The clonotype originates from a male patient between 5 and 17 years old who had a stem cell transplant for acute lymphoblastic leukemia, so the T cells may come from the graft donor. The CDR3 DNA reads TGTGCCAGCAGCCCCATCATAGGCTATGGCTACACCTTC. It yields the protein CASSPIIGYGYTF.